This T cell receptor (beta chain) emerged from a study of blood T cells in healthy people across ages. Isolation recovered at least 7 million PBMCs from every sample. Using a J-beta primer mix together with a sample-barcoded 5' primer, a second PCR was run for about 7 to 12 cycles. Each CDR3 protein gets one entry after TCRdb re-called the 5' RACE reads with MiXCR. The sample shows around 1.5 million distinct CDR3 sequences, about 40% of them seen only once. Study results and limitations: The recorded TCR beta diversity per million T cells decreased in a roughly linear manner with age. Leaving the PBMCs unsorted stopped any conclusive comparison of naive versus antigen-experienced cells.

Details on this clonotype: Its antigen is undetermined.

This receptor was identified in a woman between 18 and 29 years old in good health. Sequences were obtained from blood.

In DNA, the CDR3 is TGTGCCAGCAGTACACTCGACAGGGATGGCGACGAGCAGTACTTC. This sequence encodes CASSTLDRDGDEQYF. V gene TRBV27 combines with J gene TRBJ2-7; TRBD1 matches 7 bases. This CDR3 contains 15 residues. V shed 5 bases and J 5 bases; nucleotides not matched to a gene: 12. The V gene's germline CDR1 is MNHEY and CDR2 SMNVEV (reference sequence).